The rows below give T cell receptor beta chains drawn from one sample of a study of a mutant IDH1 vaccine in newly diagnosed glioma. The table came from immunoSEQ multiplex PCR; TCRdb's copy has only in-frame clones and leaves some out. The sample gives 40,000 to 60,000 clones, around four fifths of which show up once; around 2% is in the top ten. These receptors have no known antigen. The input for sequencing was PBMCs, taken from a glioma patient whose treatment included an IDH1 peptide vaccine. The source is a woman in her forties with glioma. The CDR3 runs from the conserved cysteine through the conserved F or W. For some rows the clone size is stated as once, few or many, or as a class when expanded; others skip it.

len	abundance	v_gene	j_gene	CDR3aa
16	NA	TRBV9	TRBJ2-2	CASSVDPTRNTGELFF
14	NA	TRBV7-9	TRBJ2-2	CASSLGQNTGELFF
12	NA	TRBV2	TRBJ2-2	CASSARSGELFF
13	NA	TRBV5-5	TRBJ1-6	CASSLNRGTPLHF
16	NA	TRBV7-3	TRBJ2-3	CASSLNSGFSTDTQYF
13	NA	TRBV6-1	TRBJ2-3	CASSEYDPLTQYF
15	NA	TRBV5-1	TRBJ1-6	CASSLDTEGGSPLHF
17	NA	TRBV5-6	TRBJ1-3	CASSAGGRGHVENTIYF
15	NA	TRBV5-1	TRBJ2-7	CASSYGLAGVYEQYF
15	NA	TRBV7-2	TRBJ2-3	CASSTLSFPTDTQYF
12	NA	TRBV5-1	TRBJ1-2	CASSFQQDGYTF
15	NA	TRBV6-1	TRBJ2-1	CATNAWGVSYNEQFF
16	NA	TRBV7-2	TRBJ1-6	CASSRPPGTDSAPLHF
17	NA	TRBV27	TRBJ2-7	CASSPHGPTSGGPEQYF
16	once	TRBV5-1	TRBJ2-2	CAGSLGLAGATGELFF
15	NA	TRBV7-9	TRBJ2-5	CASSLDRGLRETQYF
15	once	TRBV6-1	TRBJ1-5	CASRLIDRDNQPQHF
18	NA	TRBV6-1	TRBJ2-5	CASSESRRGGPGRETQYF
15	NA	TRBV5-4	TRBJ1-2	CASSLERPANYGYTF
16	NA	TRBV6-1	TRBJ1-6	CASSELAGGGGSPLHF
14	NA	TRBV29-1	TRBJ2-7	CSVTPFRDTYEQYF
14	NA	TRBV29-1	TRBJ2-7	CSVKAPGQGYEQYF
15	NA	TRBV5-1	TRBJ1-1	CASSPPNSMNTEAFF
13	NA	TRBV15	TRBJ1-1	CATSRGWGTEAFF
17	NA	TRBV5-1	TRBJ2-7	CASSLVGAGRVSYEQYF
18	NA	TRBV5-1	TRBJ2-3	CASRTGLAGGYRTDTQYF
16	NA	TRBV6-6	TRBJ1-2	CASSYSVTGVGSGYTF
12	NA	TRBV5-1	TRBJ2-7	CASSLRGGEQYF
14	NA	TRBV7-2	TRBJ2-7	CASSLPYNTYEQYF
14	NA	TRBV14	TRBJ1-2	CASSQGGVLYGYTF
14	NA	TRBV2	TRBJ2-7	CASSELTGRSEQYF
13	once	TRBV11-2	TRBJ1-1	CASSLTRDTEAFF
15	NA	TRBV5-1	TRBJ1-3	CASSSGQGSGNTIYF
15	NA	TRBV2	TRBJ1-5	CASSEVAGGNQPQHF
15	NA	TRBV21-1	TRBJ2-5	CASSAVRVKQETQYF
13	few	TRBV11-3	TRBJ1-1	CASSPRGNTEAFF
14	NA	TRBV5-3	TRBJ1-2	CARSWSKTGCGYTF
11	NA	TRBV25-1	TRBJ1-2	CASSELGTWAF
14	NA	TRBV7-2	TRBJ2-3	CASSFGLGADTQYF
17	NA	TRBV5-1	TRBJ1-4	CASSRQGLGRLEEKLFF
16	NA	TRBV12-5	TRBJ2-7	CASGFSGPRSSYEQYF
16	once	TRBV6-1	TRBJ2-2	CASSEALRPNTGELFF
14	once	TRBV7-9	TRBJ2-7	CASSLGGASYEQYF